One and the same sample provided the 18 T cell receptor beta chains below, sequenced in a study of regulatory T cells in long-lasting Graves disease. The time point was: newly diagnosed GD, antithyroid drugs for less than 3 months. RNA from PBMCs was the source of the TCR library. Investigators prepared the TCR beta libraries by applying iRepertoire HTBI primers and Arm-PCR of CDR3 regions. A single record per CDR3 protein comes from TCRdb applying MiXCR to the multiplex PCR reads. Seen here are approximately 460,000 distinct CDR3 sequences, about a sixth observed once, and the top ten hold roughly a tenth. This sample was also put to use in a study of T cells in Graves' hyperthyroidism and ophthalmopathy.

This material consisted of peripheral blood mononuclear cells (PBMCs), taken at new diagnosis, from a patient treated with antithyroid drugs. Source of these receptors: a woman in her twenties or thirties with Graves disease.

At least ten counts were recorded for this clonotype. The rearrangement joins TRBV2 to TRBJ2-1; no firm D call. Germline values: CDR1 SNHLY, CDR2 FYNNEI. There are 16 residues in the CDR3. Trimming left V 6 bases short and J 2 bases short, with 17 bases between. In DNA form, the CDR3 reads TGTGCCAGCAGCAGGACGCGCTTTGGGGCCTACAATGAGCAGTTCTTC. Encoded protein: CASSRTRFGAYNEQFF.

Ten or more counts support this clonotype. The CDR3 coding sequence is TGCGCCAGCAGCTTGGTGGCACAGTCGAACACTGAAGCTTTCTTT. Amino acid sequence: CASSLVAQSNTEAFF. The rearrangement links TRBV5-1 to TRBJ1-1; D is ambiguous. The ends were cut back, 0 bases at V and 1 base at J, with 10 bases in the middle. The germline CDR1 and CDR2 sequences are SGHRS and YFSETQ. The CDR3 is 15 residues long.

This clonotype was counted only a few times. The J gene is TRBJ2-1, the V gene TRBV27; D possibly corresponds to TRBD2 (6 bases). The CDR3 is made up of 15 amino acids. Trimming pared 6 bases from V and 2 bases from J, leaving 14 bases between. Germline V gene lookup returns CDR1 MNHEY and CDR2 SMNVEV (reference sequence). CDR3 nucleotides: TGTGCCAGCAGGAACCCGAGCGGGCCCTACAATGAGCAGTTCTTC. It translates to CASRNPSGPYNEQFF.

The V gene is TRBV6-1, the J gene TRBJ1-2, with TRBD1 matching 7 bases. Germline CDR1 is MNHNS and CDR2 is SASEGT. The CDR3 loop spans 12 amino acids. The CDR3 region is CATGISGYGYTF. CDR3 nucleotides: TGTGCGACAGGGATTTCGGGCTATGGCTACACCTTC.

This chain uses TRBV4-3 with TRBJ2-4; no firm D call. V was pared by 1 base and J by 0 bases, with 7 bases between. The CDR3 runs to 15 residues. CDR1 and CDR2 (germline): LGHNA, YSLEER. CDR3 sequence reads: CASSQGDEAKNIQYF. The CDR3 DNA sequence: TGCGCCAGCAGCCAAGGGGATGAAGCCAAAAACATTCAGTACTTC.

The chain has TRBV28 and TRBJ2-1; 9 nucleotides line up with TRBD2. Germline lookup yields CDR1 MDHEN and CDR2 SYDVKM. The CDR3 sequence is 16 residues long. V shed 4 bases and J 6 bases; nucleotides not matched to a gene: 10. The CDR3 bases are TGTGCCAGCAGTTCCCCTTTAGCGGGAGCCCTCAATGAGCAGTTCTTC. It specifies CASSSPLAGALNEQFF.

This clonotype was detected ten times or more. V and J are TRBV20-1 and TRBJ2-3; D uncertain. This CDR3 contains 15 residues. Per germline, CDR1 DFQATT and CDR2 SNEGSKA (reference sequence). V lost 4 bases to trimming and J lost 2 bases, with 16 bases between them. The CDR3 sequence: CSANVGRTITDTQYF. The CDR3 DNA sequence: TGCAGTGCTAATGTGGGTCGAACAATCACAGATACGCAGTATTTT.

The gene calls are TRBV14 and TRBJ2-7, with a tentative D call TRBD2 (6 bases). Germline CDR1 reads SGHDN; CDR2 reads FVKESK. Trimming removed 5 bases from V and 2 bases from J, with 19 bases in between. The CDR3 contains 16 residues. The CDR3: CASSARIAATPYEQYF. CDR3 in DNA: TGTGCCAGCAGCGCCCGAATAGCGGCTACCCCCTACGAGCAGTACTTC.

This clonotype was seen a few times. The chain couples TRBV5-6 to TRBJ2-1; a possible D gene is TRBD1 (5 bases). The CDR3 totals 13 residues. Trimming pared 2 bases from V and 8 bases from J, leaving 11 bases between. Germline assignment: CDR1 SGHDT and CDR2 YYEEEE. The CDR3 region is CASSFTGSDEQFF. The CDR3 DNA sequence: TGTGCCAGCAGCTTTACAGGCAGTGATGAGCAGTTCTTC. Filled out from reference TRBV5-6 and TRBJ2-1, the complete variable domain reads DAGVTQSPTHLIKTRGQQVTLRCSPKSGHDTVSWYQQALGQGPQFIFQYYEEEERQRGNFPDRFSGHQFPNYSSELNVNALLLGDSALYLCASSFTGSDEQFFGPGTRLTVL.

This clonotype has a count of ten or more. The chain combines TRBV7-9 with TRBJ2-7; 8 bases are a match to TRBD2. The germline CDR1 and CDR2 sequences are SEHNR and FQNEAQ (reference sequence). Trimming cost V 5 bases and J 6 bases; bases outside gene matches: 12. The CDR3 length is 15 residues. In DNA, the CDR3 is TGTGCCAGCAGCCCACCCCCCGGGACTAGGAGCGAGCAGTACTTC. Protein: CASSPPPGTRSEQYF.

This clonotype appeared many times. The genes are TRBV24-1 and TRBJ2-1, with D perhaps assigned TRBD1 or TRBD2 (6 bases each). The CDR3 consists of 17 residues. CDR1 and CDR2 (germline): KGHDR, SFDVKD. Deletions cut 5 bases from V and 9 bases from J, with 25 bases between. CDR3 in amino acids: CATSGPSGAGKLGEQFF. Here the CDR3 DNA reads TGTGCCACCAGTGGCCCGTCGGGGGCGGGAAAACTTGGTGAGCAGTTCTTC.

This clonotype was found many times. The chain has TRBV7-2 and TRBJ2-5; the D is unclear. The CDR3 is 14 residues long. Germline-derived CDR1 and CDR2 are SGHTA and FQGNSA. Trimming shortened V by 0 bases and J by 3 bases, and 8 bases separated the two germline ends. The DNA for the CDR3 is TGTGCCAGCAGCTTAGCGCCGGCTGAAGAGACCCAGTACTTC. It yields the protein CASSLAPAEETQYF.

This clonotype came up many times. The chain employs TRBV5-1 and TRBJ2-1; D perhaps matches TRBD2 (5 bases). Germline V lookup: CDR1 SGHRS, CDR2 YFSETQ. The germline V and J ends were trimmed by 2 bases and 3 bases, with 6 bases remaining between them. This CDR3 is 13 amino acids long. DNA for the CDR3: TGCGCCAGCAGCTTCCGGGACTACAATGAGCAGTTCTTC. Translation: CASSFRDYNEQFF.

This clonotype has a count of ten or more. The CDR3 spells CASSLDGGTYGYTF. The CDR3, as DNA: TGTGCCAGCAGCTTGGATGGGGGTACTTATGGCTACACCTTC. V usage is TRBV5-8 and J usage is TRBJ1-2, with a tentative D call TRBD1 (5 bases). The CDR3 has 14 residues. The germline V gene has CDR1 SGHTS and CDR2 YDEGEE. The V gene lost 0 bases and the J gene lost 5 bases, with 11 bases spanning the gap.

Ten or more counts support this clonotype. The rearrangement joins TRBV5-1 to TRBJ2-7, with TRBD1 identical over 7 bases. The CDR3 loop spans 15 amino acids. Trimming took 0 bases from V and 5 from J; bases not matched to a gene: 8. Germline V gene sequence: CDR1 SGHRS, CDR2 YFSETQ. CDR3 residues: CASSLAGDSEHEQYF. DNA of the CDR3: TGCGCCAGCAGCTTGGCCGGGGACAGTGAGCACGAGCAGTACTTC.

The CDR3: CASSSTTGGGSYEQYF. CDR3 in DNA: TGTGCCAGCAGTTCCACGACAGGGGGAGGCTCCTACGAGCAGTACTTC. This chain links TRBV6-2 or TRBV6-3 with TRBJ2-7; 9 positions match TRBD1. CDR1 is MNHEY and CDR2 is SVGEGT in the germline V gene. The V segment lost 4 bases and the J segment 0 bases; nucleotides outside the gene matches: 7. This CDR3 region has 16 residues.

The chain carries TRBV20-1 and TRBJ1-1, with D uncertain. Per the germline V gene, CDR1 is DFQATT and CDR2 is SNEGSKA (reference sequence). The CDR3 spans 15 residues. V shed 1 base and J shed 1 base, with 13 bases lying between them. In nucleotides, the CDR3 is TGCAGTGCTAGAGCCCAGGTACGGAAGAACACTGAAGCTTTCTTT. Amino acid sequence: CSARAQVRKNTEAFF.

This clonotype has a handful of counts. CDR3 loop: CASSFSTDFCGYTF. The CDR3 DNA reads as TGTGCCAGCAGCTTCTCGACGGATTTCTGTGGCTACACCTTC. The rearrangement joins TRBV5-6 to TRBJ1-2; the D is unclear. CDR3 length equals 14 residues. The V and J ends lost 2 bases and 7 bases respectively, with 15 bases between them. CDR1 and CDR2 from the germline V gene are SGHDT and YYEEEE.